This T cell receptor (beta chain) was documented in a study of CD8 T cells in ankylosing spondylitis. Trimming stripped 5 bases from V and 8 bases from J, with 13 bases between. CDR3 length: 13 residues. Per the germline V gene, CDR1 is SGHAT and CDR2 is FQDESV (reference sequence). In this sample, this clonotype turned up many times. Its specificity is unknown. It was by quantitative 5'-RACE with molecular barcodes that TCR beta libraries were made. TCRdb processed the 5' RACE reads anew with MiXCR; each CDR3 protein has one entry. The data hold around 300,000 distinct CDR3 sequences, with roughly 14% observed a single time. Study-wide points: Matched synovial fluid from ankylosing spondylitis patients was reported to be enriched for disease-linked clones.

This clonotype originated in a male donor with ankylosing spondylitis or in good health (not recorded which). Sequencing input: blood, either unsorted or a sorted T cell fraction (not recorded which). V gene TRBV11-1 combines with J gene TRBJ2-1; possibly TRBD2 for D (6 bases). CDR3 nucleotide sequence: TGTGCCAGCAGCCGGAGGGGCATTTATGAGCAGTTCTTC. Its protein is CASSRRGIYEQFF.